This TCR beta chain was observed in a study of T cell responses to AZD1222 COVID-19 vaccine. Germline CDR1 reads SGHVS; CDR2 reads FQNEAQ. The CDR3 is 13 amino acids. V lost 5 bases and J lost 6, with 10 bases in between. Both about-4-week and about-12-week second-dose recipients were combined. Assay used: immunoSEQ multiplex PCR; TCRdb lists only in-frame clones, some missing. Found here are approximately 110,000 clones, about 90% of them singletons; the top ten hold approximately 8%. The rearrangement links TRBV7-8 to TRBJ1-4; D unresolved. This TCR was recovered from an adult who received the AZD1222 COVID-19 vaccine. Specimen: peripheral blood, collected 28 days after the second AZD1222 dose. The chain's CDR3 is CASSPRGHEKLFF. The CDR3, as DNA: TGTGCCAGCAGCCCCCGAGGGCATGAAAAACTGTTTTTT. Complete variable domain (other parts from reference TRBV7-8 and TRBJ1-4): GAGVSQSPRYKVAKRGQDVALRCDPISGHVSLFWYQQALGQGPEFLTYFQNEAQLDKSGLPSDRFFAERPEGSVSTLKIQRTQQEDSAVYLCASSPRGHEKLFFGSGTQLSVL.